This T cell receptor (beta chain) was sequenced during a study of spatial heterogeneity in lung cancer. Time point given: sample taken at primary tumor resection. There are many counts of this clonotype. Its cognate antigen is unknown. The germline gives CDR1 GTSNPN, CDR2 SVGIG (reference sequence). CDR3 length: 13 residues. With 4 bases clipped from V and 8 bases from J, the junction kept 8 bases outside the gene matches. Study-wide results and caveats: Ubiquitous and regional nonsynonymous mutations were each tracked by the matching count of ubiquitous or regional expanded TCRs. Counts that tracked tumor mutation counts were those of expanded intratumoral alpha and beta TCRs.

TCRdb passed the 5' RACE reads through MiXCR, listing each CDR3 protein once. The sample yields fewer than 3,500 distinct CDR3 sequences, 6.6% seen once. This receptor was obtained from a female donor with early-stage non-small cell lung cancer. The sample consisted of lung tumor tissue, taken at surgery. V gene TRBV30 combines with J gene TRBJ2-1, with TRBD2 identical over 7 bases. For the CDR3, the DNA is TGTGCCTGGAATCGGGGGGAGTTCGATGAGCAGTTCTTC. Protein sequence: CAWNRGEFDEQFF. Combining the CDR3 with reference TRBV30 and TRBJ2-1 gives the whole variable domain SQTIHQWPATLVQPVGSPLSLECTVEGTSNPNLYWYRQAAGRGLQLLFYSVGIGQISSEVPQNLSASRPQDRQFILSSKKLLLSDSGFYLCAWNRGEFDEQFFGPGTRLTVL.